Listed here are 15 T cell receptor beta chains from one sample, sequenced in a study of T cell repertoires in cytomegalovirus infection. MiXCR, run by TCRdb on the reads, gives a single entry per CDR3 protein. The sample has about 900,000 distinct CDR3 sequences; roughly 30% are singletons. Their recognized antigens are unknown. Here the sequenced sample was cultured CD8+ T cells from PBMCs, taken from culture after CMV antigen stimulation. These receptors originate from a human donor in good health (CMV status not recorded). Some clones in this sample may be carry-over from other donors' samples.

This clonotype came up many times. The chain employs TRBV7-6 and TRBJ2-5; 15 nucleotides line up with TRBD2. From germline, CDR1 is SGHVS and CDR2 FNYEAQ. V gave up 5 bases and J gave up 3 bases; unmatched junction bases: 7. CDR3 length equals 17 residues. CDR3 nucleotide sequence: TGTGCCAGCAGCCCGGGGACTAGCGGGGGGCTAGAAGAGACCCAGTACTTC. Protein sequence: CASSPGTSGGLEETQYF.

This chain links TRBV15 with TRBJ2-1, with TRBD2 identical over 8 bases. This CDR3 has 16 residues. Germline V lookup: CDR1 LNHNV, CDR2 YYDKDF (reference sequence). After removal of 4 bases from V and 8 bases from J, the junction contained 13 bases not matched to a gene. The DNA of the CDR3 is TGTGCCACCAGCACCCTGGTCGGTAGCGGGGCGTATGAGCAGTTCTTC. Its protein product is CATSTLVGSGAYEQFF.

J is TRBJ2-1 and V is TRBV7-8, with D perhaps matching TRBD2 (7 bases). V lost 3 bases and J lost 6, with 21 bases in between. The CDR3 is made up of 17 amino acids. Germline V lookup: CDR1 SGHVS, CDR2 FQNEAQ. In nucleotides, the CDR3 is TGTGCCAGCAGCTTCTACCGGAGGGGGGGGGCCTTCAATGAGCAGTTCTTC. This codes for CASSFYRRGGAFNEQFF.

The sample holds a few counts of this clonotype. The chain joins TRBV6-1 to TRBJ1-5; D is uncertain. The CDR3 length is 16 residues. Between the trimmed V and J ends, which lost 2 bases and 5 bases, there was a span of 16 bases. Germline lookup yields CDR1 MNHNS and CDR2 SASEGT. The CDR3 DNA reads as TGTGCCAGCAGTGAATCTGGACTCCCCGGGGATCAGCCCCAGCATTTT. It is translated as CASSESGLPGDQPQHF.

This clonotype was detected many times. The chain uses TRBV7-9 and TRBJ2-3; no reliable D call. CDR3 length: 13 residues. Germline V gene lookup returns CDR1 SEHNR and CDR2 FQNEAQ (reference sequence). Trimming stripped 2 bases from V and 5 bases from J, with 8 bases between. CDR3 region: CASSLSVGDTQYF. The CDR3 DNA follows: TGTGCCAGCAGCTTAAGCGTGGGAGATACGCAGTATTTT.

This clonotype has only a few counts. This chain joins TRBV27 and TRBJ1-3; 9 bases are a match to TRBD1. The V and J ends lost 3 bases and 2 bases, in that order; junction bases with no gene match: 2. Germline CDR1 MNHEY, CDR2 SMNVEV (reference sequence). The CDR3 has 15 residues. The CDR3 nucleotides read TGTGCCAGCAGTTTTGGGACAGGGCCTGGAAACACCATATATTTT. It yields the protein CASSFGTGPGNTIYF.

The chain links TRBV12-3 or TRBV12-4 to TRBJ1-1; D gene unclear. Between the trimmed V and J ends, which lost 6 bases and 5 bases, there was a span of 10 bases. This CDR3 region has 12 residues. CDR3 nucleotide sequence: TGTGCCAGCAGAGCGCAATTAACTGAAGCTTTCTTT. Protein product: CASRAQLTEAFF.

This clonotype was detected only a few times. V is TRBV3-1 and J is TRBJ2-3; TRBD2 matches 12 bases. V lost 4 bases and J lost 5; bases outside the gene matches: 7. CDR1 is LGHDT and CDR2 is YNNKEL in the germline V gene (reference sequence). There are 16 residues in the CDR3. This CDR3 reads CASSPRTSGDGDTQYF. The CDR3 region has the DNA TGTGCCAGCAGCCCCAGGACTAGCGGGGATGGAGATACGCAGTATTTT.

This clonotype was observed a handful of times. The genes are TRBV12-5 and TRBJ2-7; a weak D match, TRBD1 (5 bases). There are 16 residues in the CDR3. Trimming shortened V by 1 base and J by 2 bases, and 15 bases separated the two germline ends. CDR1 is LGHNT and CDR2 is FRNRAP in the germline V gene. The chain's CDR3 is CASGLEGPQGTYEQYF. CDR3 sequence (DNA): TGTGCTAGTGGTTTGGAGGGGCCCCAGGGAACCTACGAGCAGTACTTC.

This clonotype was counted between two and nine times. The CDR3 DNA follows: TGTGCCAGCAGCTCCCCCGTCAGCGGCAGGGAACCCTACAATGAGCAGTTCTTC. Translated: CASSSPVSGREPYNEQFF. The genes are TRBV7-9 and TRBJ2-1; perhaps D is TRBD1 or TRBD2 (5 bases each). The CDR3 sequence is 18 residues long. V lost 4 bases and J 2 bases, leaving 21 bases between the germline ends. CDR1 is SEHNR, CDR2 FQNEAQ, per germline (reference sequence).

The chain employs TRBV6-1 and TRBJ2-6; D tentatively reads TRBD1 or TRBD2 (5 bases each). Germline-derived CDR1 and CDR2 are MNHNS and SASEGT. CDR3 length: 19 amino acids. The V and J ends lost 6 bases and 0 bases respectively, with 21 bases between them. CDR3: CASSGTVFPLLSGANVLTF. DNA for the CDR3: TGTGCCAGCAGCGGGACCGTATTCCCCCTTCTCTCTGGGGCCAACGTCCTGACTTTC.

The chain recombines TRBV9 with TRBJ1-2; D is uncertain. The CDR3 contains 12 residues. From germline, CDR1 is SGDLS and CDR2 YYNGEE. The ends were cut back, 4 bases at V and 3 bases at J, with 7 bases in the middle. In nucleotides, the CDR3 is TGTGCCAGCAGCAGAGGGTACTATGGCTACACCTTC. Protein sequence: CASSRGYYGYTF. Based on the CDR3 plus reference TRBV9 and TRBJ1-2, the full variable domain is DSGVTQTPKHLITATGQRVTLRCSPRSGDLSVYWYQQSLDQGLQFLIQYYNGEERAKGNILERFSAQQFPDLHSELNLSSLELGDSALYFCASSRGYYGYTFGSGTRLTVV.

The chain combines TRBV5-5 with TRBJ2-1; possibly TRBD1 or TRBD2 for D (5 bases each). The CDR3 spans 15 residues. Trimming took off 4 bases at V and 1 base at J, with 12 bases between the two ends. CDR1 SGHKS and CDR2 YYEKEE come from the germline V gene (reference sequence). CDR3 DNA: TGTGCCAGCAGCCCGGAGAGGGGTTCCTACAATGAGCAGTTCTTC. Translated, it gives CASSPERGSYNEQFF.

The rearrangement uses TRBV7-6 and TRBJ2-3; TRBD2 aligns across 7 bases. From germline, CDR1 is SGHVS and CDR2 FNYEAQ. The CDR3 spans 16 residues. V shed 0 bases, J shed 5 bases, and the junction held 8 bases outside the gene matches. The DNA for the CDR3 is TGTGCCAGCAGCTTAGCAGCGGGACTACTGCTAGATACGCAGTATTTT. It yields the protein CASSLAAGLLLDTQYF.

The sample holds a few counts of this clonotype. The chain carries TRBV4-1 and TRBJ1-2; TRBD1 might be the D (6 bases). V dropped 3 bases and J dropped 4 bases, with 12 bases sitting between them. Looked up from germline, CDR1 is MGHRA and CDR2 is YSYEKL. This CDR3 contains 14 residues. The CDR3 DNA is TGCGCCAGCAGCCACGGGGGCAGCAGCTATGGCTACACCTTC. Its protein product is CASSHGGSSYGYTF.